This T cell receptor beta chain was recovered during a study of regulatory T cells in long-lasting Graves disease. Trimming removed 5 bases from V and 2 bases from J; junction bases left unmatched: 2. This CDR3 has 13 amino acids. Germline V CDR1 and CDR2: MNHNS, SASEGT. Described time point: persistent/refractory GD, antithyroid drugs over 5 years with positive TRAb. The TCR library used RNA extracted from PBMCs. There are a few counts of this clonotype. Investigators prepared the TCR beta libraries by applying iRepertoire HTBI primers and Arm-PCR of CDR3 regions. TCRdb reprocessed the multiplex PCR reads with MiXCR, giving one entry per CDR3 protein. The sample has hundreds of thousands of distinct CDR3 sequences; around 20% are singletons.

The source material was peripheral blood mononuclear cells (PBMCs), sampled when the disease was refractory, from a patient treated with antithyroid drugs. The clonotype comes from a female donor with Graves disease. The chain carries TRBV6-1 and TRBJ1-2; 7 nucleotides line up with TRBD1. In DNA form, the CDR3 reads TGTGCCAGCAGTAAGACAGGGAACTATGGCTACACCTTC. It codes for CASSKTGNYGYTF.